This T cell receptor (beta chain) was sequenced during a study of blood T cell repertoires in COVID-19. Trimming removed 1 base from V and 14 bases from J; junction bases left unmatched: 2. Germline V gives CDR1 KGHSH, CDR2 LQKENI. The CDR3 is made up of 11 amino acids. The protocol was immunoSEQ multiplex PCR, while the TCRdb copy is restricted to in-frame clones and leaves out a portion. The sample holds 250,000 or so clones; roughly 87% are singletons and the top ten take approximately 2.8%. J is TRBJ2-1 and V is TRBV18; 7 bases are a match to TRBD2. The sequenced material came from PBMCs or T cells enriched from blood (not recorded which). The TCR was taken from a woman in her twenties or thirties with acute COVID-19. The CDR3 region is CASSPREGKFF. The CDR3 bases are TGTGCCAGCTCACCACGGGAGGGAAAGTTCTTC.